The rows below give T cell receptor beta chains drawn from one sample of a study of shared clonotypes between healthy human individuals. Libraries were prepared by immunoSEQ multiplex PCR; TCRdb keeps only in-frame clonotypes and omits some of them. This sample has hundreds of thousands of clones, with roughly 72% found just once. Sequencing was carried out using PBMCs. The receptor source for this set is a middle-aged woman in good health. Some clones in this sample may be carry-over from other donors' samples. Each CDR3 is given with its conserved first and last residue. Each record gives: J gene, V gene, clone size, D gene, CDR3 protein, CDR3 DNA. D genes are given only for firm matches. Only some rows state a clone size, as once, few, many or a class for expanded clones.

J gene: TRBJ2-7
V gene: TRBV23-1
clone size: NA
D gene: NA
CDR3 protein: CASSQFDRTYEQYF
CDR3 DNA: TGCGCCAGCAGTCAATTCGACAGAACCTACGAGCAGTACTTC

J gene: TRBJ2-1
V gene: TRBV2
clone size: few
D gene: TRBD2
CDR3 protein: CASSGTSGRGNEQFF
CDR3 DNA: TGTGCCAGCAGTGGAACTAGCGGGAGAGGCAATGAGCAGTTCTTC

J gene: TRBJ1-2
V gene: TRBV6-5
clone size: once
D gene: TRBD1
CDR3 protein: CASSRDRGYYGYTF
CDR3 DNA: TGTGCCAGCAGTCGGGACAGGGGCTACTATGGCTACACCTTC

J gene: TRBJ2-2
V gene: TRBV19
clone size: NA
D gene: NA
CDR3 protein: CATRQSNTNTGELFF
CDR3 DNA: TGTGCCACCCGCCAATCGAATACGAACACCGGGGAGCTGTTTTTT

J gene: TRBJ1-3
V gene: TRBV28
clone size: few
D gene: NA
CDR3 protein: CASSPPLLQSSGNTIYF
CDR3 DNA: TGTGCCAGCAGTCCACCCCTTCTTCAGAGCTCTGGAAACACCATATATTTT

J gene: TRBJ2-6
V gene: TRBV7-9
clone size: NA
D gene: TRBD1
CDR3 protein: CASSWDRGAPGANVLTF
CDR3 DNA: TGTGCCAGCAGCTGGGACAGGGGAGCCCCTGGGGCCAACGTCCTGACTTTC

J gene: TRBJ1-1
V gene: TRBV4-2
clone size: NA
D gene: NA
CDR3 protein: CASSQDVARLYPQGTEAFF
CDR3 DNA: TGTGCCAGCAGCCAAGATGTCGCCAGACTTTACCCCCAGGGCACTGAAGCTTTCTTT

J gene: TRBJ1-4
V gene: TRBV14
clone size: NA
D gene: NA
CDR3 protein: CASSPRFTNEKLFF
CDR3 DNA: TGTGCCAGCAGCCCCCGTTTCACTAATGAAAAACTGTTTTTT

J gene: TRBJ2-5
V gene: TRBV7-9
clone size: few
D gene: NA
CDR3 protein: CASSPDAGQQETQYF
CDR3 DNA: TGTGCCAGCAGCCCCGACGCCGGACAGCAAGAGACCCAGTACTTC

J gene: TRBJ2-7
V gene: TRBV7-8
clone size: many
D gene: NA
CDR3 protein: CASSLARYEQYF
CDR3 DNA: TGTGCCAGCAGCTTAGCGAGGTACGAGCAGTACTTC

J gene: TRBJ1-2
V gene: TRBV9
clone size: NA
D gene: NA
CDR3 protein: CASSTSEGSYGYTF
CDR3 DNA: TGTGCCAGCAGCACCTCCGAGGGGTCCTATGGCTACACCTTC

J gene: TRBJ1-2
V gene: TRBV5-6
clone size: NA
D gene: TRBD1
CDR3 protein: CASSPDRELKDTF
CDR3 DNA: TGTGCCAGCAGCCCGGACAGGGAGCTTAAAGACACCTTC

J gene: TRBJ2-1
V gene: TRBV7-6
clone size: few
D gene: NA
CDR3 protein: CASSLVGPPTPNEQFF
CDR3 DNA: TGTGCCAGCAGCTTAGTTGGTCCCCCCACGCCCAATGAGCAGTTCTTC

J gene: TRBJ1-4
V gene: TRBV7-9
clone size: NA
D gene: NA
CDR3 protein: CASSLDTTNEKLFF
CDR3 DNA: TGTGCCAGCAGCCTTGATACAACTAATGAAAAACTGTTTTTT

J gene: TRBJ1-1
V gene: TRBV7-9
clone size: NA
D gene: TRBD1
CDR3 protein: CASSLARTGMNTEAFF
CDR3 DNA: TGTGCCAGCAGCTTAGCCCGGACAGGGATGAACACTGAAGCTTTCTTT

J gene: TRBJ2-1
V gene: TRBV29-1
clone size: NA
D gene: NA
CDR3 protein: CSAVEGSNNEQFF
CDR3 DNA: TGCAGCGCAGTCGAGGGATCAAACAATGAGCAGTTCTTC

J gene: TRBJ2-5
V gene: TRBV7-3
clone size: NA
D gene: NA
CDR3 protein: CASSLTGGGQGETQYF
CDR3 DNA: TGTGCCAGCAGCTTAACAGGAGGGGGCCAGGGAGAGACCCAGTACTTC

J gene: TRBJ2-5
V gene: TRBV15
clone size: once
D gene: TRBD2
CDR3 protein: CATSARGYSGRIETQYF
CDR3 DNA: TGTGCCACCAGCGCCCGAGGGTATAGCGGGAGGATAGAGACCCAGTACTTC

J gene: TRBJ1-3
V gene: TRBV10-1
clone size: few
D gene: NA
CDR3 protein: CATSIRGRRNTIYF
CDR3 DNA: TGCGCCACATCGATCCGGGGGCGCAGAAACACCATATATTTT

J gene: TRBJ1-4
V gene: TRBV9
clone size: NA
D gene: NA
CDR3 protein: CASSAGVGEKLFF
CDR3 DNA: TGTGCCAGCAGCGCCGGGGTAGGGGAAAAACTGTTTTTT

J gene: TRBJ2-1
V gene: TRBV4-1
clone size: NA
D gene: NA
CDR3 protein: CASSPRVYNEQFF
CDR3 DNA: TGCGCCAGCAGCCCTAGGGTCTACAATGAGCAGTTCTTC

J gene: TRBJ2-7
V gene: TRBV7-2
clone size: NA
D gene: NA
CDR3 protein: CASSLGKNHNAYEQYF
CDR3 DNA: TGTGCCAGCAGCTTAGGCAAGAATCACAACGCCTACGAGCAGTACTTC